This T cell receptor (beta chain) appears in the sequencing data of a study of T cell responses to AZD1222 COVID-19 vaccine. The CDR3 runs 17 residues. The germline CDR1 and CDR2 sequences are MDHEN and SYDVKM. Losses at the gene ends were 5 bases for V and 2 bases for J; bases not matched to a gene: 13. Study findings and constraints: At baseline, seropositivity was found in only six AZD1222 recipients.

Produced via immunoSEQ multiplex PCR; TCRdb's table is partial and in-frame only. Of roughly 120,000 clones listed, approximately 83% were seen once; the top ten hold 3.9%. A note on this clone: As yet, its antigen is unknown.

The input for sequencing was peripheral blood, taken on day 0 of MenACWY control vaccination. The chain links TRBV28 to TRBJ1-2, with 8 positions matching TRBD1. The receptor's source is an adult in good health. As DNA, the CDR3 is TGTGCCAGCAGTCCCCGACTTAGGGCAGGGGGCAACTATGGCTACACCTTC. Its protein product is CASSPRLRAGGNYGYTF.